This T cell receptor beta chain was captured in a study of T-cell reconstitution after alpha-beta-depleted transplantation in children (TCRdb year 2016). As for the study more broadly: Using TCR repertoire profiling, the study followed T-cell immune reconstitution in a quantitative way in children after TCRalphabeta/CD19-depleted allogeneic hematopoietic cell transplantation.

The library relied on PCR. Sequencing relied on an Illumina HiSeq 2500. TCR library preparation used molecular barcoding, with unique molecular identifiers applied to normalize quantification of the TCRbeta repertoire. TCRdb itself trimmed the public reads at Q25 with fastp, ran MiXCR and retained productive beta chains. All rows with the same CDR3 protein become a single entry with the most common DNA and genes. Here the sample has about 420,000 distinct CDR3 sequences; approximately 11% occur a single time. Nearly 5.5% of the sample belongs to the ten largest clones. The V and J ends are trimmed by 0 bases and 5 bases, leaving 11 bases between them. Inclusive of the bounding cysteine and phenylalanine, the CDR3 is 14 residues long. Solely the CDR3 DNA is kept, with 42 bases framed from the first base. CDR1 and CDR2 are drawn from the germline V gene (reference sequence): DFQATT, SNEGSKA. This clonotype was observed a few times. This clone's antigen is unknown. The record has no base qualities; no much larger clone is one base away.

The V and J segments used are TRBV20-1 and TRBJ2-1, with no D gene named confidently. The receptor's source is a human donor who donated a stem cell graft to a child with acute myeloid leukemia. Sample: PBMCs from the stem cell graft donor, taken from the stem cell graft. CDR3 loop: CSARDVVRDNEQFF. The base sequence is TGCAGTGCTAGAGACGTAGTACGGGACAATGAGCAGTTCTTC.